These 5 T cell receptor beta chains were sequenced from one sample in a study of a mutant IDH1 vaccine in newly diagnosed glioma. The time point here: week 5, during vaccination. A 20-mer mutant IDH1 peptide at 300 ug was injected subcutaneously with topical imiquimod. The antigens for these receptors are not known. Libraries were prepared by immunoSEQ multiplex PCR; TCRdb keeps only in-frame clonotypes and omits some of them. The sample lists 25,000 to 35,000 clones; roughly nine tenths were seen once. Specimen: PBMCs, collected from a glioma patient whose treatment included an IDH1 peptide vaccine. The receptor set was obtained from a man aged 18 to 29 with glioma.

The gene calls are TRBV7-9 and TRBJ1-1, with D tentatively TRBD1 (5 bases). V lost 6 bases and J 9 bases, leaving 14 bases between the germline ends. This CDR3 region has 12 residues. The germline CDR1 and CDR2 sequences are SEHNR and FQNEAQ (reference sequence). CDR3 DNA: TGTGCCAGCAGTCAAACGGGGGAAAAAGCTTTCTTT. This codes for CASSQTGEKAFF. The variable domain in full, completed from reference TRBV7-9 and TRBJ1-1, reads DTGVSQNPRHKITKRGQNVTFRCDPISEHNRLYWYRQTLGQGPEFLTYFQNEAQLEKSRLLSDRFSAERPKGSFSTLEIQRTEQGDSAMYLCASSQTGEKAFFGQGTRLTVV.

This clone was recorded only once. The rearrangement uses TRBV30 and TRBJ1-3, with no clear D. The V end was cut by 5 bases, the J end by 0 bases, with 11 bases between. Germline-derived CDR1 and CDR2 are GTSNPN and SVGIG (reference sequence). The CDR3 covers 14 residues. DNA of the CDR3: TGTGCCTGGTCAGCTGTTTTCTCTGGAAACACCATATATTTT. Residues: CAWSAVFSGNTIYF.

The rearrangement links TRBV19 to TRBJ2-3, with 9 nucleotides matching TRBD1. Germline CDR1 reads LNHDA; CDR2 reads SQIVND (reference sequence). The trim removed 10 bases at V and 1 base at J, leaving 3 bases unmatched. CDR3 length: 13 residues. The CDR3 loop is CAIRDRGTDTQYF. DNA for the CDR3: TGTGCCATCCGGGACAGGGGCACAGATACGCAGTATTTT.

This clone was found once. This chain links TRBV19 with TRBJ1-5; D perhaps matches TRBD1 (5 bases). Germline V gene lookup returns CDR1 LNHDA and CDR2 SQIVND (reference sequence). Trimming removed 6 bases at V and 3 bases at J, with 9 bases between. The CDR3 loop spans 13 amino acids. CDR3 DNA: TGTGCCAGTAGAGTGACAGTCAATCAGCCCCAGCATTTT. It yields the protein CASRVTVNQPQHF.

The V gene is TRBV10-3, the J gene TRBJ2-7, with D possibly TRBD2 on 6 matching bases. Between the trimmed V and J ends, which lost 3 bases and 12 bases, there was a span of 24 bases. This CDR3 contains 15 residues. Looked up from germline, CDR1 is ENHRY and CDR2 is SYGVKD. CDR3 sequence reads: CAISDATSGVPGRYF. CDR3 sequence (DNA): TGTGCCATCAGTGACGCGACCTCGGGAGTGCCGGGACGGTACTTC.